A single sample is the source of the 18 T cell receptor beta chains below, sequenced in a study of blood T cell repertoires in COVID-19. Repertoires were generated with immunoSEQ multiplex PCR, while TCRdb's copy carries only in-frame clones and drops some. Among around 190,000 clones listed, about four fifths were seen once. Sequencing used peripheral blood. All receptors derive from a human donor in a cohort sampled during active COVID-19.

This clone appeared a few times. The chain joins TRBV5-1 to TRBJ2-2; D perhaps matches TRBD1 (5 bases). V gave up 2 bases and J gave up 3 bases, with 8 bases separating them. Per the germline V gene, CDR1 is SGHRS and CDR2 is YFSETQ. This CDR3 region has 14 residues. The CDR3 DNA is TGCGCCAGCAGCTTCGACAGCTACACCGGGGAGCTGTTTTTT. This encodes CASSFDSYTGELFF.

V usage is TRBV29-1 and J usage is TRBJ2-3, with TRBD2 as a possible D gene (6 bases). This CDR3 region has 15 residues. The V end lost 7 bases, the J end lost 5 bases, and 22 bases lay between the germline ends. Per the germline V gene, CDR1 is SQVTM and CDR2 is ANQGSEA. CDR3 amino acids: CSATRAGPRVDTQYF. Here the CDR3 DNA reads TGCAGCGCTACCAGGGCGGGACCCAGGGTAGATACGCAGTATTTT.

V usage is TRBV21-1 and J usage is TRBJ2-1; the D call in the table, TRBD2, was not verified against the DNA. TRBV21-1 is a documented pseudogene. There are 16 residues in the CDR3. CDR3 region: CASSKEGGGWLNEQFF. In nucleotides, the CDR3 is TGTGCCAGCAGCAAAGAAGGCGGGGGCTGGCTCAATGAGCAGTTCTTC.

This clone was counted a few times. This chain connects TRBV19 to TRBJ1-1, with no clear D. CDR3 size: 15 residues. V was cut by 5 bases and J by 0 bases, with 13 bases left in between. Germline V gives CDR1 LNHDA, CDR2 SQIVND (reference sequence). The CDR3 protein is CASSGVEGMNTEAFF. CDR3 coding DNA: TGTGCCAGTAGTGGGGTCGAGGGAATGAACACTGAAGCTTTCTTT.

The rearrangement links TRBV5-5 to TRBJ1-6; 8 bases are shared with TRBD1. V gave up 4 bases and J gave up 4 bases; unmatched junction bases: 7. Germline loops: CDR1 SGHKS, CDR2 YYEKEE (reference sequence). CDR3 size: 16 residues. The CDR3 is CASSPRDRTYNSPLHF. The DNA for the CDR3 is TGTGCCAGCAGCCCCCGGGACAGGACTTATAATTCACCCCTCCACTTT.

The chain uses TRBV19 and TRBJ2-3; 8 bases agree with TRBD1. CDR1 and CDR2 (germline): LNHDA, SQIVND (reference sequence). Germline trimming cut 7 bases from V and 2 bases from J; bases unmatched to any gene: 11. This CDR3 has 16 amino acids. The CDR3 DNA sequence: TGTGCCAGTAACACCCACAGGGACAGGCACACAGATACGCAGTATTTT. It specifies CASNTHRDRHTDTQYF. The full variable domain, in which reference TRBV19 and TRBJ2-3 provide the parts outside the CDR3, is DGGITQSPKYLFRKEGQNVTLSCEQNLNHDAMYWYRQDPGQGLRLIYYSQIVNDFQKGDIAEGYSVSREKKESFPLTVTSAQKNPTAFYLCASNTHRDRHTDTQYFGPGTRLTVL.

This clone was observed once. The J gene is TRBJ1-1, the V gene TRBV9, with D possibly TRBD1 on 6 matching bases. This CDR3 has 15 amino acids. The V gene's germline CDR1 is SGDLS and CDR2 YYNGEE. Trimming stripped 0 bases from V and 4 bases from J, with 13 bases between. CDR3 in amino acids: CASSVEPTGRTEAFF. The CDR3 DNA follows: TGTGCCAGCAGCGTAGAACCCACAGGGCGCACTGAAGCTTTCTTT.

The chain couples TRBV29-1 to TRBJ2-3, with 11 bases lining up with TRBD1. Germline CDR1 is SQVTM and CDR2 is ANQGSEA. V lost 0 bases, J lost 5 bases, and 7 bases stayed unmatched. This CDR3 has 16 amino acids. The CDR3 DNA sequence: TGCAGCGTTGAAGACCCGGGACAGGGGGTCGGAGATACGCAGTATTTT. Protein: CSVEDPGQGVGDTQYF.

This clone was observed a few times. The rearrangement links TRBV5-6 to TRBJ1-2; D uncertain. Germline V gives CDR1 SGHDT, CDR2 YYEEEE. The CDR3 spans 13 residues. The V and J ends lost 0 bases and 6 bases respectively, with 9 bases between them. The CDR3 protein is CASSLVRGDGYTF. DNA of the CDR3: TGTGCCAGCAGCTTGGTCCGTGGAGATGGCTACACCTTC.

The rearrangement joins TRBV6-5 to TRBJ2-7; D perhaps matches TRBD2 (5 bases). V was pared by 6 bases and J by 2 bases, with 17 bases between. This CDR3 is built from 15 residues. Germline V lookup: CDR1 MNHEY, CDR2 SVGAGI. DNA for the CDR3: TGTGCCAGCAGCCCCCAGGCGGGCCCGACCTACGAGCAGTACTTC. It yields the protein CASSPQAGPTYEQYF.

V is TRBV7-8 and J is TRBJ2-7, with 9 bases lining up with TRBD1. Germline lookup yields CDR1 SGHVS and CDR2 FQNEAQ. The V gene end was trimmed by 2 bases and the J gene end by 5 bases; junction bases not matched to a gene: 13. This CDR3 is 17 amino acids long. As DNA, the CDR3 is TGTGCCAGCAGCTTAAGAGGGGGGACAGGGCTCAAGGACGAGCAGTACTTC. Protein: CASSLRGGTGLKDEQYF.

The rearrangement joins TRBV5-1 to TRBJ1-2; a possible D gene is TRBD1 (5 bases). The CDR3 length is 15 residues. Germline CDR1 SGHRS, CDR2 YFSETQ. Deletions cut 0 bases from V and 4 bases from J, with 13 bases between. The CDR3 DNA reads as TGCGCCAGCAGCTTGGGTCACAGGAAGCCCTATGGCTACACCTTC. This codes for CASSLGHRKPYGYTF.

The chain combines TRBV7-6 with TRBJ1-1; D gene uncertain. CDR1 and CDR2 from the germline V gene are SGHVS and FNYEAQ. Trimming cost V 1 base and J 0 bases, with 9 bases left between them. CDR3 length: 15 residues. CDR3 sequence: CASSLDHSMNTEAFF. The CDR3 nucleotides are TGTGCCAGCAGCTTAGATCACAGCATGAACACTGAAGCTTTCTTT.

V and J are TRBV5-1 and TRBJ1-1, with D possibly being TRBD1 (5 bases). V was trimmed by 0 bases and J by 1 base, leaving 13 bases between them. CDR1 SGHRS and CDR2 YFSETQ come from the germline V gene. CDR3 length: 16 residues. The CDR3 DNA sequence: TGCGCCAGCAGCTTGGTGGGGCGGGGCGCGAACACTGAAGCTTTCTTT. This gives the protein CASSLVGRGANTEAFF.

The CDR3, as DNA: TGTGCCAGCAGTTACGACCCCGGGGGGCCCCTGTTCTTC. The encoded protein is CASSYDPGGPLFF. The V gene is TRBV6-5, the J gene TRBJ2-1, with a weak D call TRBD2 (7 bases). The V end lost 2 bases, the J end lost 15 bases, and 17 bases lay between the germline ends. CDR1 and CDR2 (germline): MNHEY, SVGAGI. The length of the CDR3 is 13 residues.

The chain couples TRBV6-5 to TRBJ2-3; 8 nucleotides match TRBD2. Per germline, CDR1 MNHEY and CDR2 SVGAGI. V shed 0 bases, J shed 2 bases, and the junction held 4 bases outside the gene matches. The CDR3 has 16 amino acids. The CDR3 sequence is CASSYSAGGFTDTQYF. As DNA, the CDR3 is TGTGCCAGCAGTTACTCGGCGGGGGGTTTCACAGATACGCAGTATTTT.

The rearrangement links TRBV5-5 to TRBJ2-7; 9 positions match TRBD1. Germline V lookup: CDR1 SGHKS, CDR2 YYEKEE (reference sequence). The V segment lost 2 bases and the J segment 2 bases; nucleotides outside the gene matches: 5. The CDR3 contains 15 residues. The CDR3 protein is CASSFGQGNTYEQYF. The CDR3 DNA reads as TGTGCCAGCAGCTTCGGACAGGGGAATACCTACGAGCAGTACTTC.

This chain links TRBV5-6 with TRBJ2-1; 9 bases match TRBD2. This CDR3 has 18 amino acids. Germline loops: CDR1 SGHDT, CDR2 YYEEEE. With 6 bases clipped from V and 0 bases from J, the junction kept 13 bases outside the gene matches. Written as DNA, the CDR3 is TGTGCCAGCAACCTAGCGGGGAAAGGCCCTGACTCCTACAATGAGCAGTTCTTC. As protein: CASNLAGKGPDSYNEQFF.